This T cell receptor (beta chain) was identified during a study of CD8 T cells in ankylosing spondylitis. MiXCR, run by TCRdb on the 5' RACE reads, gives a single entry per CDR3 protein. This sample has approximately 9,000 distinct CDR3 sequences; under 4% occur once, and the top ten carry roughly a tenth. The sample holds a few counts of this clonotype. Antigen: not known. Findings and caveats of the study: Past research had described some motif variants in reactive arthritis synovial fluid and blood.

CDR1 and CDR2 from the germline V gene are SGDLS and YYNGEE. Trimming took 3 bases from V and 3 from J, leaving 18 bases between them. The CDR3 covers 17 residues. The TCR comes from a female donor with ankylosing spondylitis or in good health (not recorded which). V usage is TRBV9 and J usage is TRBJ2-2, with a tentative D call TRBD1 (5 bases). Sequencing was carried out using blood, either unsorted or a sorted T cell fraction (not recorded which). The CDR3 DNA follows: TGTGCCAGCAGCGCGCCCGAGGATGGGGCAGACACCGGGGAGCTGTTTTTT. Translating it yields CASSAPEDGADTGELFF.